The rows below give T cell receptor beta chains drawn from one sample of a study of blood T cells in healthy people across ages. A single record per CDR3 protein comes from TCRdb applying MiXCR to the 5' RACE reads. This sample yields roughly 1,800,000 distinct CDR3 sequences, of which about 50% are seen a single time; 2% to 2.5% belongs to the top ten. The material sequenced was blood. The source is a woman aged 40 to 50 in good health. Each CDR3 is given with its conserved first and last residue.

v_gene	j_gene	CDR3aa
TRBV12-3/TRBV12-4	TRBJ2-5	CASSAGLLQETQYF
TRBV29-1	TRBJ2-1	CSVERAGRSNNEQFF
TRBV4-3	TRBJ1-2	CASSQIRTGSGVLGSNYGYTF
TRBV20-1	TRBJ1-1	CSARVYRVEKGTEAFF
TRBV7-2	TRBJ2-1	CASSSRLPGSIGGEQFF
TRBV4-1	TRBJ2-5	CASSQPTRQETQYF
TRBV20-1	TRBJ2-3	CSAPRQNPTDTQYF
TRBV24-1	TRBJ1-2	CATSDPSGMGGYTF
TRBV20-1	TRBJ2-3	CSAPEDSTDTQYF
TRBV5-5	TRBJ2-7	CASSLGTGSYYEQYF
TRBV10-3	TRBJ2-1	CAISPSAFGPNEQFF
TRBV27	TRBJ2-1	CASSAGTGGSNEQFF
TRBV12-3/TRBV12-4	TRBJ2-1	CASSWGRGTFLDNEQFF
TRBV28	TRBJ2-4	CASSLQAGLAGNIQYF
TRBV3-1	TRBJ1-4	CASSSGALWKGASEKLFF
TRBV27	.	CASSPRYIQGHEQYF
TRBV2	TRBJ1-2	CASSRGLYGYTF
TRBV15	TRBJ1-4	CATSSTGVLFF
TRBV27	TRBJ2-1	CASSLDRDLSYNEQFF
TRBV4-3	TRBJ1-6	CASSQEGVGTESPLHF
TRBV20-1	.	CSARGQGAVNEQYF
TRBV6-5	TRBJ1-6	CASRTPGQGNSPLHF
TRBV20-1	TRBJ2-7	CSARGDRALYEQYF
TRBV6-5	TRBJ2-1	CASSRAGKGEQFF
TRBV7-2	TRBJ2-5	CASRQAGTSGEETQYF
TRBV4-3	.	CASSQDGTGVGIEQYF
TRBV18	TRBJ2-1	CASSPTGSSEFF
TRBV4-3	TRBJ1-2	CASSQDWASGYGYTF
TRBV20-1	TRBJ2-7	CSASRADNEQYF
TRBV20-1	TRBJ2-1	CSARRETRAYNEQFF
TRBV6-6	TRBJ2-1	CASRYWSSGNEQFF
TRBV7-2	TRBJ2-7	CASSFDRGERYF
TRBV28	TRBJ2-3	CASNRGTGRPDTQYF
TRBV9	TRBJ2-1	CASSVVGQLAGAYNEQFF
TRBV10-3	TRBJ2-1	CAISGRAGGPPYNEQFF
TRBV5-1	TRBJ2-1	CASSSGDLNRNEQFF
TRBV2	TRBJ2-3	CASSGSLGQNTDTQYF
TRBV14	TRBJ2-5	CASSQDWGLSETQYF
TRBV28	TRBJ2-3	CASSSPQGLGGADTQYF
TRBV12-3/TRBV12-4	TRBJ2-3	CASSLILPKLTRSTDTQYF
TRBV10-3	TRBJ2-5	CAISGPGNSQETQYF
TRBV7-9	TRBJ2-1	CASSSPDRGYNEQFF
TRBV28	TRBJ1-2	CASSLYWDGNGYTF
TRBV12-3/TRBV12-4	TRBJ1-1	CASSVTGPPLLNTEAFF
TRBV27	TRBJ2-1	CASSHVGGRGNEQFF
TRBV24-1	TRBJ2-1	CATSDGTGGVDNEQFF
TRBV28	TRBJ2-5	CASSPQTVSETQYF
TRBV5-1	TRBJ1-1	CASSVLGQPNTEAFF
TRBV11-2	TRBJ1-6	CASSLIRDDSPLHF
TRBV6-2/TRBV6-3	TRBJ2-3	CASLTRQSTDTQYF
TRBV5-1	TRBJ2-1	CASSPAGAPYNEQFF
TRBV6-1	TRBJ2-7	CASREQTIDYEQYF
TRBV14	TRBJ2-3	CASSQRDRQTDTQYF
TRBV28	TRBJ1-5	CASRSARTGAPYNQPQHF
TRBV7-2	TRBJ2-1	CASSLRRSSEQFF
TRBV14	TRBJ2-5	CASSQAWTQYF
TRBV12-3/TRBV12-4	TRBJ1-5	CASSPPRGEGNQPQHF
TRBV28	TRBJ1-2	CASSTTGTGGWYGYTF
TRBV27	TRBJ2-3	CASNIQGEDTQYF